This T cell receptor (beta chain) emerged from a study of T cell clonality in common variable immunodeficiency. Assay used: immunoSEQ multiplex PCR; TCRdb lists only in-frame clones, some missing. The sample has approximately 26,000 clones, none seen only once. Study conclusions and caveats: In common variable immunodeficiency, TCR beta chains reportedly carried fewer deletions and N-nucleotide insertions.

V lost 2 bases, J lost 10 bases, and 21 bases lay in between. The germline V gene has CDR1 GTSNPN and CDR2 SVGIG (reference sequence). The CDR3 spans 16 residues. This clone was seen repeatedly, ten times or more. Antigen unknown. The read stops 3 residues short of the end of the CDR3; the missing end is completed from the germline J gene. The chain combines TRBV30 with TRBJ1-6, with D possibly TRBD1 on 6 matching bases. The sequencing input was peripheral blood mononuclear cells. The TCR sequence derives from a human donor with common variable immunodeficiency. The CDR3 reads CAWSSRPQGERSPLHF. The CDR3 DNA, read in part, is TGTGCCTGGAGTTCAAGGCCACAGGGTGAGCGGTCACCC.